This section outlines one T cell receptor (beta chain) sequence together with its context. Method: immunoSEQ multiplex PCR; TCRdb's copy keeps in-frame clones and lacks some. The sample has about 130,000 clones; 93% are singletons. These data are taken from a study of control samples from healthy donors and cancer patients. This CDR3 is 14 amino acids long. Germline values: CDR1 SGHNT, CDR2 YYREEE (reference sequence). The germline V and J ends were trimmed by 3 bases and 5 bases, with 14 bases remaining between them. This rearrangement joins TRBV5-4 to TRBJ1-2, with D possibly TRBD1 on 5 matching bases. The sample consisted of PBMCs. This clonotype was sampled from a man aged 50 or older with head and neck cancer. CDR3 loop: CASSSVTGGYGYTF. DNA of the CDR3: TGTGCCAGCAGCTCCGTGACCGGGGGATATGGCTACACCTTC.